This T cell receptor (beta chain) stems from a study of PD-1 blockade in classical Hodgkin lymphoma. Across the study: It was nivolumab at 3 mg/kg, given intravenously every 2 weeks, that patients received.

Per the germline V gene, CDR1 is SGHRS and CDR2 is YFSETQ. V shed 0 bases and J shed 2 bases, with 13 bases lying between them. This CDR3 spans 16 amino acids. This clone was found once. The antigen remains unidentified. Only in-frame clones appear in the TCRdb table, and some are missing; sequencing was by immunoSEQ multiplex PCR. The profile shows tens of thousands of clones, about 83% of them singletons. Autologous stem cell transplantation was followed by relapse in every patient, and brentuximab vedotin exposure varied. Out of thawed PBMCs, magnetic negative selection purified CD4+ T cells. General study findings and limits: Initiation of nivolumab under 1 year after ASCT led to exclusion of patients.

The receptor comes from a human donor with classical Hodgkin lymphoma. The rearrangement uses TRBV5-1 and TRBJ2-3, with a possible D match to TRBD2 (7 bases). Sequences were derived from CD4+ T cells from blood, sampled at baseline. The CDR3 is CASSLGRGALTDTQYF. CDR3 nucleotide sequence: TGCGCCAGCAGCTTGGGTCGGGGGGCCCTCACAGATACGCAGTATTTT.